This T cell receptor (beta chain) was observed in a study of cytomegalovirus exposure and HLA in healthy donors. Study observations and caveats: According to an earlier analysis, most TCR beta V segments yielded productive rearrangements about 87% or about 30% of the time. The authors excluded some V segments, including TRBV6-2 and TRBV6-3, as indistinguishable. TCR beta V- and J-gene trimming, according to a later analysis, was linked to a missense DCLRE1C variant.

V lost 4 bases and J lost 5, with 8 bases in between. This CDR3 contains 12 residues. Germline CDR1 MNHEY, CDR2 SVGAGI. PCR was performed using 60 Vbeta and 13 Jbeta primers. Generated by immunoSEQ multiplex PCR, the TCRdb table keeps only in-frame clones and is missing some. The profile shows over 100,000 clones, about 87% of them singletons. Worth noting for this clone: As yet, its antigen is unknown.

The TCR comes from a woman in her thirties in good health and CMV-seronegative. V is TRBV6-5 and J is TRBJ2-5; no clear D. The specimen was PBMCs. The CDR3 protein is CASSSQWETQYF. The CDR3 bases are TGTGCCAGCAGTTCACAATGGGAGACCCAGTACTTC.